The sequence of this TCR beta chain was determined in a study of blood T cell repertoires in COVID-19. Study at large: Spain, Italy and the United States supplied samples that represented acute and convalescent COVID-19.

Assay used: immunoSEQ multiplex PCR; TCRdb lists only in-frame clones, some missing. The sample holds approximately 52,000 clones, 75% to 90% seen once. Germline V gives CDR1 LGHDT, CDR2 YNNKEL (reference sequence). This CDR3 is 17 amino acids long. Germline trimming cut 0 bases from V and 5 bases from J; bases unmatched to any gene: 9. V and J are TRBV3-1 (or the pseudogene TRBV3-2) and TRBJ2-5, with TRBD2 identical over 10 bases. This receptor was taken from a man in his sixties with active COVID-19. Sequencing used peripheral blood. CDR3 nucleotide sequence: TGTGCCAGCAGCCAAGACCTGGTCGATAGCGGGAGGGAGACCCAGTACTTC. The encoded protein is CASSQDLVDSGRETQYF.